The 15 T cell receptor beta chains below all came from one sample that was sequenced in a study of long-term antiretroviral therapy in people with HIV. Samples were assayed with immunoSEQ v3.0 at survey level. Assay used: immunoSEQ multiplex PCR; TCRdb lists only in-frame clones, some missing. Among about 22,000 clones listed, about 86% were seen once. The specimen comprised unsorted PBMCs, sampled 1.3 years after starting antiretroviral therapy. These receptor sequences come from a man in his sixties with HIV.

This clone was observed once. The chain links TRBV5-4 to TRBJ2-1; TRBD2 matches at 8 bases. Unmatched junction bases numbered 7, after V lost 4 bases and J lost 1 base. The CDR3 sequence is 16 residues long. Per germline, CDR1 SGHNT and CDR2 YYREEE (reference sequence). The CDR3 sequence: CASSPGAGGSYNEQFF. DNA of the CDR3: TGTGCCAGCAGCCCCGGGGCGGGGGGTTCCTACAATGAGCAGTTCTTC.

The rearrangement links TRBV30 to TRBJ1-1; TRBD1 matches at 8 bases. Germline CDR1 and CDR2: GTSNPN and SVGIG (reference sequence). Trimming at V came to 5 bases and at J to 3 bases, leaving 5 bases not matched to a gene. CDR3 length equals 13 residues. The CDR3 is CAWGEQGDTEAFF. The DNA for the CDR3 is TGTGCCTGGGGTGAACAGGGGGACACTGAAGCTTTCTTT.

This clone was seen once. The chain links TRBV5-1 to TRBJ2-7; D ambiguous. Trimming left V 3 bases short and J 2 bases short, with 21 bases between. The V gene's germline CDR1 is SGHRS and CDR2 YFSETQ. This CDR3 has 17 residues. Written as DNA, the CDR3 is TGCGCCAGCAGCTCCCGACTGGGCACCGTGAGCCCCTACGAGCAGTACTTC. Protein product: CASSSRLGTVSPYEQYF.

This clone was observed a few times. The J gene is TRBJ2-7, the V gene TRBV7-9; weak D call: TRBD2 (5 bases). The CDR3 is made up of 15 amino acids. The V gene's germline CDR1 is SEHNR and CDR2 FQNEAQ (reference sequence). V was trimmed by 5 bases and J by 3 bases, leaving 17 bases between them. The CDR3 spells CASSPNGVGRYEQYF. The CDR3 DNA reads TGTGCCAGCAGCCCTAACGGGGTGGGCCGCTACGAGCAGTACTTC.

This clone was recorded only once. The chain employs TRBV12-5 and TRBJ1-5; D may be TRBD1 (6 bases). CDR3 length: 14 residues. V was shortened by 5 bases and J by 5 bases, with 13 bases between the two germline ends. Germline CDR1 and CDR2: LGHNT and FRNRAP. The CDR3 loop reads CASGTTGLDQPQHF. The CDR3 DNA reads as TGTGCTAGTGGTACAACAGGGTTGGATCAGCCCCAGCATTTT.

CDR3 amino acids: CAISEGYREDEQFF. As DNA, the CDR3 is TGTGCCATCAGTGAGGGGTACAGGGAGGATGAGCAGTTCTTC. V and J are TRBV10-3 and TRBJ2-1, with D perhaps assigned TRBD1 or TRBD2 (6 bases each). CDR1 is ENHRY and CDR2 is SYGVKD in the germline V gene. The CDR3 extends over 14 amino acids. V lost 2 bases, J lost 8 bases, and 13 bases lay in between.

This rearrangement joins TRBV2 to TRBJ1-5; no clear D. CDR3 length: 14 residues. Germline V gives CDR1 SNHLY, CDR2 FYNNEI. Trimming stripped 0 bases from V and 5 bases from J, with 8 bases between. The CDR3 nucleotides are TGTGCCAGCAGTGAAGCCATCGGGGATCAGCCCCAGCATTTT. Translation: CASSEAIGDQPQHF. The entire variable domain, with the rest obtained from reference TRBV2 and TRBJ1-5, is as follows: EPEVTQTPSHQVTQMGQEVILRCVPISNHLYFYWYRQILGQKVEFLVSFYNNEISEKSEIFDDQFSVERPDGSNFTLKIRSTKLEDSAMYFCASSEAIGDQPQHFGDGTRLSIL.

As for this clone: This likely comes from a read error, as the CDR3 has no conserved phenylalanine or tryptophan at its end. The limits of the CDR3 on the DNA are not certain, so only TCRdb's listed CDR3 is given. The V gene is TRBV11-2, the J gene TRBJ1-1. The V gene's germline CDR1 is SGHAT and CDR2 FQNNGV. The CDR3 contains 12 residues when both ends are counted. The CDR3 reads CASSLGEGGPYL.

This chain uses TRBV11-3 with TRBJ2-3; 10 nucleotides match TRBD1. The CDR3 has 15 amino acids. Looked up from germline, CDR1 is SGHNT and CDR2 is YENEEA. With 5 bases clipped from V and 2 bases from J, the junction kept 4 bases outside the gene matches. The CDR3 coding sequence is TGTGCCAGCAGCCCAGGGACAGGGGACACAGATACGCAGTATTTT. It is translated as CASSPGTGDTDTQYF.

DNA of the CDR3: TGTGCCAGCAGGACAGTTCTCACCCCCTACGAGCAGTACTTC. Amino acids: CASRTVLTPYEQYF. The gene calls are TRBV6-5 and TRBJ2-7; perhaps TRBD1 as D (5 bases). Germline V gene data show CDR1 as MNHEY and CDR2 as SVGAGI. The V end was cut by 6 bases, the J end by 2 bases, with 14 bases between. This CDR3 region has 14 residues.

The CDR3 DNA sequence: TGCAGCGTTGAAGGGGACAGGGGCTACAATGAGCAGTTCTTC. Protein sequence: CSVEGDRGYNEQFF. The chain links TRBV29-1 to TRBJ2-1; 10 bases match TRBD1. V dropped 1 base and J dropped 3; count of bases not matched to a gene: 0. The CDR3 has 14 amino acids. Germline CDR1 is SQVTM and CDR2 is ANQGSEA.

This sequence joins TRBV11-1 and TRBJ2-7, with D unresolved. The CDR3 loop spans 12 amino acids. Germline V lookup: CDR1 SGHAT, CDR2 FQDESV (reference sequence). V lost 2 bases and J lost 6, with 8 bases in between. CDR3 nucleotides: TGTGCCAGCAGCTTAAACCCACGCGAGCAGTACTTC. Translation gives CASSLNPREQYF.

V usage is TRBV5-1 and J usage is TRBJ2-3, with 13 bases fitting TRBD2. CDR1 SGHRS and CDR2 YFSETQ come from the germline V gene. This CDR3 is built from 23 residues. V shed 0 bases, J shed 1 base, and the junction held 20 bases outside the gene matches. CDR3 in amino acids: CASSLARTSGRGGLVVGTDTQYF. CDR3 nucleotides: TGCGCCAGCAGCTTGGCTCGGACTAGCGGGAGAGGGGGTTTGGTCGTCGGCACAGATACGCAGTATTTT.

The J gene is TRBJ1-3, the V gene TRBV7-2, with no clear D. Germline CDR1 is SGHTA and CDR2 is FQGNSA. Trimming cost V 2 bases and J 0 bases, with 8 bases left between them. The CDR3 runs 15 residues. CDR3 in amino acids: CASSLMRTSGNTIYF. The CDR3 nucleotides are TGTGCCAGCAGCTTAATGCGGACCTCTGGAAACACCATATATTTT.

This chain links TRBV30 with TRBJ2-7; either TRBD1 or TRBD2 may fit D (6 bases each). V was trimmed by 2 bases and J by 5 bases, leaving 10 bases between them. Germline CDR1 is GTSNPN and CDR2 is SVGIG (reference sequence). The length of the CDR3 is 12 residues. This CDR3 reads CAWSPRGDEQYF. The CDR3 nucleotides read TGTGCCTGGAGTCCAAGGGGGGACGAGCAGTACTTC.